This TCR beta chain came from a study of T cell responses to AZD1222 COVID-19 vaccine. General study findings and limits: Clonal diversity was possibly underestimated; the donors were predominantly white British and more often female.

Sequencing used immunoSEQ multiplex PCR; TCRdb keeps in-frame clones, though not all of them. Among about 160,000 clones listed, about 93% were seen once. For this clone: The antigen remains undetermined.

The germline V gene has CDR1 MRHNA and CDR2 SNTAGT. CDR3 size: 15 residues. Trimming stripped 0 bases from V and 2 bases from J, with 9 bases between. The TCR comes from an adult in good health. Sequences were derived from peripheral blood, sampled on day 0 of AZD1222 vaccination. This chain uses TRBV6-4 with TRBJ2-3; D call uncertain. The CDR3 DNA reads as TGTGCCAGCAGTGACTCTATTGGGCCCACAGATACGCAGTATTTT. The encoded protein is CASSDSIGPTDTQYF.